This TCR beta chain appears in the sequencing data of a study of vaccination and CD4 T cells after COVID-19. Across the whole study: Stimulation used overlapping spike peptides from SARS-CoV-2, HCoV-NL63, HCoV-OC43 and HCoV-229E. Control cultures, each given a CEFX pool, an HIV-1 Nef pool, or no peptide, were included. Overall study results and limits: Researchers report that 304 of 307 vaccine-specific clones in convalescent patients proved spike mono-reactive.

This sample's treatment: approximately 10-day PBMC culture with coronavirus spike peptide pools or control peptides (ViraFEST assay). During the years 2011-2018, before the COVID-19 pandemic, the unexposed donor's CD4+ T cells were collected. Comment on this clonotype: The antigen remains undetermined.

Cultured CD4+ T cell DNA underwent sequencing with the Oncomine TCR Beta short-read assay. TCRdb recomputed calls from the PCR reads with MiXCR, one row per CDR3 protein. The data contain thousands of distinct CDR3 sequences, about half of them singletons. Germline values: CDR1 MRHNA, CDR2 SNTAGT. Trimming left V 0 bases short and J 0 bases short, with 18 bases between. The CDR3 has 19 amino acids. This chain links TRBV6-4 with TRBJ2-4; TRBD1 might be the D (5 bases). This receptor was obtained from a human donor in good health. Specimen: CD4+ T cells from blood, cultured in vitro. The CDR3 region has the DNA TGTGCCAGCAGTGACTCGATCTCCTGGCCAGGGATAGCCAAAAACATTCAGTACTTC. Protein product: CASSDSISWPGIAKNIQYF.